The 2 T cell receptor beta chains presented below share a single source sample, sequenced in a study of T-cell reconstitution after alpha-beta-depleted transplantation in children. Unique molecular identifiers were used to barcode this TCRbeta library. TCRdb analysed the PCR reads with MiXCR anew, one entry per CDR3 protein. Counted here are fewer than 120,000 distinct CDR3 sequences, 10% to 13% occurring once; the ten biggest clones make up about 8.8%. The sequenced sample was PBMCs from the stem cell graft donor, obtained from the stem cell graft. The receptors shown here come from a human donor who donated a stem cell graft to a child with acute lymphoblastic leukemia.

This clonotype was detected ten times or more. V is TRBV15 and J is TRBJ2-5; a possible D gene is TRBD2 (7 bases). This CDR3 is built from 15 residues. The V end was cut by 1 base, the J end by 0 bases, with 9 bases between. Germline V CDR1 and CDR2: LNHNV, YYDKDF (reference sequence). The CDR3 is CATSRGEGDQETQYF. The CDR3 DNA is TGTGCCACCAGCAGAGGGGAGGGGGACCAAGAGACCCAGTACTTC.

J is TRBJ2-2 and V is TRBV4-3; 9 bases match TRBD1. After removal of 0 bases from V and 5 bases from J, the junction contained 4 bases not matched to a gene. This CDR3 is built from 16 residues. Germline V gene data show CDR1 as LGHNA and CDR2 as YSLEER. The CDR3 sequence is CASSQDRDRETGELFF. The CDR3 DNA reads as TGCGCCAGCAGCCAAGATAGGGACAGGGAAACCGGGGAGCTGTTTTTT.